This is a list of T cell receptor beta chains from one sample in a study of blood T cells in healthy people across ages. MiXCR was run by TCRdb on the 5' RACE reads, yielding one entry per CDR3 protein. Altogether 630,000 or so distinct CDR3 sequences are present, roughly 32% being singletons, with the ten largest covering roughly 15%. The sample taken for sequencing was blood. The receptors shown here come from a woman aged 80 or older in good health. The CDR3 runs from the conserved cysteine through the conserved F or W. D genes are given only for firm matches. Clone sizes are given selectively: once, few, many, or a class where the clone is expanded.

d_gene	v_gene	j_gene	abundance	CDR3aa	CDR3nt
-	TRBV15	TRBJ1-5	many	CATSRWDQPQHF	TGTGCCACCAGCAGGTGGGATCAGCCCCAGCATTTT
TRBD2	TRBV20-1	TRBJ2-7	-	CSAPSGGAYEQYF	TGCAGTGCCCCTAGCGGGGGGGCGTACGAGCAGTACTTC
-	TRBV20-1	TRBJ2-5	-	CSARTSTRDHRETQYF	TGCAGTGCTAGGACAAGCACTAGGGACCATCGAGAGACCCAGTACTTC
-	TRBV4-1	TRBJ2-5	few	CASSQRTVDQETQYF	TGCGCCAGCAGCCAACGGACAGTGGACCAAGAGACCCAGTACTTC
-	TRBV20-1	TRBJ2-7	many	CSVLGWAGYEQYF	TGCAGTGTCCTAGGTTGGGCAGGCTACGAGCAGTACTTC
TRBD2	TRBV12-3/TRBV12-4	TRBJ2-1	once	CASTEGLNSYNEQFF	TGTGCCAGCACCGAGGGACTAAACTCCTACAATGAGCAGTTCTTC
TRBD2	TRBV12-3/TRBV12-4	TRBJ2-3	-	CASSLVSGEAQVTDTQYF	TGTGCCAGCAGTTTAGTTAGCGGGGAGGCCCAGGTTACAGATACGCAGTATTTT
-	TRBV7-9	TRBJ2-7	many	CASSLEGWLNEQYF	TGTGCCAGCAGCTTAGAAGGTTGGCTCAACGAGCAGTACTTC
TRBD1	TRBV7-2	TRBJ1-6	-	CASSLGRDRVGSPLHF	TGTGCCAGCAGCTTAGGCCGGGACAGGGTTGGATCACCCCTCCACTTT
-	TRBV12-3/TRBV12-4	TRBJ2-3	-	CASSQGGTQTDTQYF	TGTGCCAGCAGTCAGGGCGGAACACAAACAGATACGCAGTATTTT
-	TRBV29-1	TRBJ2-7	many	CSVADSSYEQYF	TGCAGCGTTGCGGACAGCTCCTACGAGCAGTACTTC
-	TRBV21-1	TRBJ2-3	many	CASSKTGLGVADTQYF	TGTGCCAGCAGCAAAACCGGTCTCGGGGTGGCAGATACGCAGTATTTT
-	TRBV10-1	TRBJ2-7	few	CASSAGFPYEQYF	TGCGCCAGCAGCGCAGGGTTTCCCTACGAGCAGTACTTC
-	TRBV27	TRBJ1-2	few	CASSLGGQPYGYTF	TGTGCCAGCAGTTTAGGGGGACAACCCTATGGCTACACCTTC
-	TRBV7-2	TRBJ2-3	-	CACSRGDFTDTQYF	TGTGCCTGCAGCCGAGGGGACTTTACAGATACGCAGTATTTT
-	TRBV7-9	TRBJ1-3	-	CASSLGELKTRRNTIYF	TGTGCCAGCAGCTTAGGCGAATTGAAGACGAGGAGAAACACCATATATTTT
-	TRBV20-1	TRBJ2-7	many	CSAYNPGEPYEQYF	TGCAGTGCTTACAATCCGGGGGAACCCTACGAGCAGTACTTC
-	TRBV4-3	TRBJ2-3	-	CASSQDSHTDTQYF	TGCGCCAGCAGCCAAGATTCACACACAGATACGCAGTATTTT
-	TRBV20-1	TRBJ2-7	many	CSAWAGARSRYEQYF	TGCAGCGCATGGGCGGGGGCCCGATCTCGCTACGAGCAGTACTTC
-	TRBV11-2	TRBJ2-5	many	CASSLRGARETQYF	TGTGCCAGCAGCTTAAGGGGTGCGAGAGAGACCCAGTACTTC
-	TRBV7-9	TRBJ2-5	many	CASSSIQETQYF	TGTGCCAGCAGCTCTATCCAAGAGACCCAGTACTTC
-	TRBV10-3	TRBJ2-7	many	CAAGQGDEQYF	TGTGCCGCGGGGCAGGGGGACGAGCAGTACTTC
TRBD2	TRBV28	TRBJ2-5	few	CASKRAGPSGETQYF	TGTGCCAGCAAAAGAGCGGGACCCTCGGGAGAGACCCAGTACTTC
TRBD2	TRBV5-1	TRBJ2-1	many	CASSLASGGTHNEQFF	TGCGCCAGCAGCTTGGCCAGCGGGGGGACCCACAATGAGCAGTTCTTC
TRBD1	TRBV6-5	TRBJ2-7	many	CASSYLIPRDRGYEQYF	TGTGCCAGCAGTTACTTAATTCCCCGGGACAGAGGCTACGAGCAGTACTTC
-	TRBV7-2	TRBJ2-5	many	CASSLFPGTQETQYF	TGTGCCAGCAGCCTCTTCCCGGGGACTCAAGAGACCCAGTACTTC
-	TRBV7-2	TRBJ2-7	few	CASSGGGSSVEQYF	TGTGCCAGCAGCGGGGGGGGCAGCTCGGTCGAGCAGTACTTC
-	TRBV7-9	TRBJ1-2	many	CASSPLSVNYGYTF	TGTGCCAGCAGCCCTCTAAGTGTAAACTATGGCTACACCTTC
TRBD2	TRBV2	TRBJ2-3	many	CASSEQPSGITDTQYF	TGTGCCAGCAGTGAGCAACCTAGCGGGATCACAGATACGCAGTATTTT
-	TRBV3-1	TRBJ2-7	many	CASSFGLTGDEQYF	TGTGCCAGCAGCTTCGGACTCACCGGGGACGAGCAGTACTTC
-	TRBV28	TRBJ1-1	-	CASTSSGTAGTNTEAFF	TGTGCCAGCACCTCGAGCGGTACGGCAGGGACGAACACTGAAGCTTTCTTT
-	TRBV7-3	TRBJ2-3	few	CVSSPRGDTQYF	TGTGTCAGCAGCCCCAGGGGTGATACGCAGTATTTT
TRBD2	TRBV2	TRBJ2-2	-	CASILGRGAGTGELFF	TGTGCCAGCATTCTAGGGAGGGGTGCGGGAACCGGGGAGCTGTTTTTT
TRBD1	TRBV15	TRBJ1-5	-	CATSRGPWGEGTGLNQPQHF	TGTGCCACCAGCAGAGGCCCGTGGGGTGAGGGGACAGGATTAAATCAGCCCCAGCATTTT
TRBD2	TRBV7-6	TRBJ2-1	many	CASSLLAGSSYNEQFF	TGTGCCAGCAGCCTTCTAGCGGGGAGCTCCTACAATGAGCAGTTCTTC
-	TRBV7-8	TRBJ2-1	-	CASSFRAYSNNEQFF	TGTGCCAGCAGCTTTAGGGCCTACTCCAACAATGAGCAGTTCTTC
TRBD1	TRBV24-1	TRBJ1-5	many	CATSDSGQGNDPQHF	TGTGCCACCAGTGACTCGGGACAGGGCAATGATCCCCAGCATTTT
TRBD2	TRBV30	TRBJ2-3	-	CAWSVRRGGLDTQYF	TGTGCCTGGAGTGTAAGGCGGGGGGGCCTCGATACGCAGTATTTT
TRBD1	TRBV28	TRBJ1-6	few	CASSPSRGPSSPLHF	TGTGCCAGCAGTCCCTCCAGGGGGCCGAGTTCACCCCTCCACTTT
-	TRBV5-1	TRBJ2-1	many	CASSLELATYNEQFF	TGCGCCAGCAGCTTGGAACTAGCTACCTACAATGAGCAGTTCTTC
TRBD1	TRBV6-1	TRBJ1-6	many	CAGRDRINSPLHF	TGTGCCGGCCGGGACAGGATTAATTCACCCCTCCACTTT
-	TRBV12-1	TRBJ1-1	few	CASSFLGSPNNEPPAFF	TGTGCCAGCAGCTTTCTCGGTTCTCCCAACAACGAACCACCAGCTTTCTTT
-	TRBV7-2	TRBJ2-4	-	CASSPRFRNIQYF	TGTGCCAGCAGCCCAAGGTTTAGAAACATTCAGTACTTC
TRBD2	TRBV20-1	TRBJ2-5	once	CSARVNPGLAGRREETQYF	TGCAGTGCTAGAGTGAACCCGGGACTAGCGGGGAGGAGGGAAGAGACCCAGTACTTC
-	TRBV27	TRBJ1-6	many	CASSGAYNSPLHF	TGTGCCAGCAGTGGGGCCTATAATTCACCCCTCCACTTT
-	TRBV7-9	TRBJ1-1	many	CASSLASGALGTEAFF	TGTGCCAGCAGCTTAGCCTCAGGGGCCCTCGGAACTGAAGCTTTCTTT
-	TRBV6-6	TRBJ1-1	-	CASSYGGGVRAFF	TGTGCCAGCAGTTACGGGGGGGGAGTACGGGCTTTCTTT